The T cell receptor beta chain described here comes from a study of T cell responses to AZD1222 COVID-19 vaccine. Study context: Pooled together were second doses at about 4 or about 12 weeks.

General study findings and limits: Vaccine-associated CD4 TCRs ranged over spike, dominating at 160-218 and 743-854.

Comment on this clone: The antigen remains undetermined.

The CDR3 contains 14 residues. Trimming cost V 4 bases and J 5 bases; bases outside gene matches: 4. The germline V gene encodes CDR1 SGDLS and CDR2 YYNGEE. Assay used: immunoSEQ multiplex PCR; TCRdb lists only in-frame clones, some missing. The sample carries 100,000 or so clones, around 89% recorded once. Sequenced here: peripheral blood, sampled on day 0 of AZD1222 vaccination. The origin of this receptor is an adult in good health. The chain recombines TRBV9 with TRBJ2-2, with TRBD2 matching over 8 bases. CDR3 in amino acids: CASSRRGGTGELFF. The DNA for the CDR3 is TGTGCCAGCAGCCGACGGGGGGGAACCGGGGAGCTGTTTTTT.